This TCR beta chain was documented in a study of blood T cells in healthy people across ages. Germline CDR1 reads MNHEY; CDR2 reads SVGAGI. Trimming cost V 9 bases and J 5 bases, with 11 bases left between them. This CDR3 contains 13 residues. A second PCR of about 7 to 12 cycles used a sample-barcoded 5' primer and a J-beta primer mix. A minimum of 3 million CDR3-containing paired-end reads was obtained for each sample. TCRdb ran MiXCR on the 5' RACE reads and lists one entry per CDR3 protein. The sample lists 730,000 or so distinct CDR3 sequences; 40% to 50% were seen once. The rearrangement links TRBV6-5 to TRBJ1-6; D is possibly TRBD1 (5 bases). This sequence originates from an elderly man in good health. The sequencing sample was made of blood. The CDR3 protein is CASAKGNNSPLHF. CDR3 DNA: TGTGCCAGTGCGAAGGGGAATAATTCACCCCTCCACTTT.